This T cell receptor beta chain was identified during a study of T cell responses to AZD1222 COVID-19 vaccine. Assay used: immunoSEQ multiplex PCR; TCRdb lists only in-frame clones, some missing. This sample has 150,000 to 200,000 clones, with roughly 94% found just once. Germline V gives CDR1 SGHRS, CDR2 YFSETQ. V lost 3 bases to trimming and J lost 2 bases; unmatched junction nucleotides: 7. The CDR3 runs to 15 residues. The source is an adult who received the AZD1222 COVID-19 vaccine. The genes are TRBV5-1 and TRBJ2-7; 8 positions match TRBD1. The sample consisted of peripheral blood, taken 28 days after the second AZD1222 dose. This chain's CDR3 is CASSSPDRVAYEQYF. The CDR3 nucleotides read TGCGCCAGCAGCTCCCCGGACAGGGTCGCCTACGAGCAGTACTTC.